Described below is a single T cell receptor beta chain sequence and its context. The sample comes from a study of blood T cell repertoires in COVID-19. Authors' processing steps: Estimation of nucleated cell counts was performed using reference gene primer amplification. Clones were sequenced by immunoSEQ multiplex PCR, and TCRdb holds only the in-frame ones, with some missing. From that table come the V and J calls and clone size; the DNA was used to work out D and trimming. Counted here are a few hundred thousand clones, 85% occurring once; the ten biggest clones make up roughly 3.6%. The junction had 1 base not matched to a gene; V was cut back by 0 bases and J by 0 bases. The CDR3 spans 16 residues. Germline V CDR1 and CDR2: WNHNN, SYGVQD (reference sequence).

Sample: peripheral blood. This TCR was recovered from a young woman with acute or convalescent COVID-19. V and J are TRBV10-1 and TRBJ2-1; 8 nucleotides align to TRBD2. The CDR3 loop is CASSESGTSSYNEQFF. The DNA of the CDR3 is TGCGCCAGCAGTGAGTCCGGGACTAGCTCCTACAATGAGCAGTTCTTC.